The T cell receptor (beta chain) under discussion was sequenced for a study of T cell repertoires in cytomegalovirus infection (dated by TCRdb to between 2018 and 2020). About the investigation overall: The HLA type of each donor mattered for the analysis, because public TCR beta signatures pointed to carriage of CMV infection along with the matching HLA type. Findings and caveats that apply to the study as a whole: In both this cohort and an independent cohort of 352 donors, the cumulative frequency of public TCR beta family members distinguished carriers of CMV infection plus the relevant HLA type. The ex vivo response was dominated by HLA-C-restricted CMV-specific TCR beta clonotypes, which also provided the single most frequent clonotype in two of eight donors.

This clonotype occurred many times. Its antigen target is currently unknown. No quality values exist for individual bases; no much larger clone is one base distant. Ends trimmed: V by 5 bases, J by 6 bases; bases unmatched to a gene: 3. The germline V gene specifies SGHVS as CDR1 and FNYEAQ as CDR2. The CDR3 runs 14 amino acids, cysteine and phenylalanine included. Only the CDR3 portion is preserved as DNA: 42 bases, with reading frame beginning at the first base. These reads were obtained on an Illumina HiSeq 1500. Using fastp at Q25 and MiXCR, TCRdb reprocessed the public reads and kept productive beta chains. Rows are unified per CDR3 protein, each entry keeping the most common DNA and genes. In this sample the table shows approximately 400,000 distinct CDR3 sequences, about 33% of which occur a single time. Roughly an eighth of the sample lies in the top ten.

Sequenced sample: PBMCs. Recombination linked TRBV7-6 to TRBJ2-2; 10 central nucleotides agree with TRBD1. The sequence was collected from a human donor in good health (CMV status not recorded). Some clones in this sample may be carry-over from other donors' samples. The CDR3 protein sequence reads: CASSAGQGAGELFF. In nucleotides, the sequence is TGTGCCAGCAGCGCCGGACAGGGGGCCGGGGAGCTGTTTTTT.